The rows below give T cell receptor beta chains drawn from one sample of a study of blood T cell repertoires in COVID-19. Only in-frame clones appear in the TCRdb table, and some are missing; sequencing was by immunoSEQ multiplex PCR. In the table there are over 200,000 clones, 70% to 90% of which are singletons. Input material: peripheral blood. The receptors were gathered from a man aged 50 to 60 with COVID-19, enrolled during active disease. Both conserved end residues are part of each CDR3. Each record gives: clone size, V gene, D gene, J gene, CDR3 DNA, CDR3 protein. D genes are given only for firm matches. For some rows the clone size is stated as once, few or many, or as a class when expanded; others skip it.

.	TRBV23-1	TRBD1	TRBJ2-5	TGCGCCAGCAGTCAATCAGTCCCTCAGGCAGGGGGCGAGGAGACCCAGTACTTC	CASSQSVPQAGGEETQYF
.	TRBV18	.	TRBJ2-4	TGTGCCAGCTCACCCGGGAACGCCAAAAACATTCAGTACTTC	CASSPGNAKNIQYF
.	TRBV27	TRBD2	TRBJ2-1	TGTGCCAGCAGTTTATCCGACCGGGACTACCTGAAGCAGTTCTTC	CASSLSDRDYLKQFF
once	TRBV19	.	TRBJ2-6	TGTGCCAGCAGAAAACAGGGCACTGGGGCCAACGTCCTGACTTTC	CASRKQGTGANVLTF
.	TRBV6-2/TRBV6-3	TRBD1	TRBJ1-1	TGTGCCAGCAGTAGTCCCGGGACAGGGGACGGGTTTTGGAACACTGAAGCTTTCTTT	CASSSPGTGDGFWNTEAFF
.	TRBV7-9	TRBD1	TRBJ2-5	TGTGCCAGCAGCTGGACAGGGTTAGAAGAGACCCAGTACTTC	CASSWTGLEETQYF
.	TRBV24-1	TRBD1	TRBJ2-1	TGTGCCATCGCAACCGGGACAGGGGCCTGGGGGGAGCAGTTCTTC	CAIATGTGAWGEQFF
.	TRBV9	TRBD1	TRBJ1-2	TGTGCCAGCACCGAACAGACCCCAGGGGGGTTGAGGGGCTACACCTTC	CASTEQTPGGLRGYTF
.	TRBV9	TRBD2	TRBJ2-3	TGTGCCAGCAGCGGGACTAGCGGGGGGACCACAGATACGCAGTATTTT	CASSGTSGGTTDTQYF
.	TRBV12-5	.	TRBJ2-1	TGTGCTAGTGGTTTGGACTTGGCGTATGGGGGGAAAAATGAGCAGTTCTTC	CASGLDLAYGGKNEQFF
.	TRBV9	.	TRBJ2-2	TGTGCCAGCAGCGTACACCCCACCGGAGGGGCCACCGGGGAGCTGTTTTTT	CASSVHPTGGATGELFF
.	TRBV27	.	TRBJ1-1	TGTGCCAGCAGTCCCTTCTTGAACACTGAAGCTTTCTTT	CASSPFLNTEAFF
few	TRBV9	TRBD1	TRBJ2-3	TGTGCCAGCAGCGTAGTGGGACAGGTCGGGGGAGATACGCAGTATTTT	CASSVVGQVGGDTQYF
.	TRBV7-3	.	TRBJ2-5	TGTGCCAGCAGCAGACAGGTTGGGGACCAAGAGACCCAGTACTTC	CASSRQVGDQETQYF
.	TRBV10-3	TRBD1	TRBJ2-7	TGTGCCATCAGAGGGAACTCACAGGGGGGTTCCTACGAGCAGTACTTC	CAIRGNSQGGSYEQYF
once	TRBV10-3	.	TRBJ1-1	TGTGCCATCAGCGCGGTGAACACTGAAGCTTTCTTT	CAISAVNTEAFF